The TCR beta chain described here comes from a study of T cells after yellow fever vaccination. Only a few counts were recorded for this clonotype. The CDR3 covers 16 residues. The ends were cut back, 5 bases at V and 4 bases at J, with 15 bases in the middle. The V gene's germline CDR1 is SGHTA and CDR2 FQGNSA. Universal primer sites and UMIs were introduced during 5'RACE template-switching synthesis of TCR cDNA. A single record per CDR3 protein comes from TCRdb applying MiXCR to the 5' RACE reads. The sample yields over 250,000 distinct CDR3 sequences, roughly 4% seen once. The chain recombines TRBV7-2 with TRBJ1-6; no reliable D call. The sample in question was PBMCs, obtained 5 days after the yellow fever booster vaccination. The sequence was obtained from a man aged 18 to 35 who received the YFV17D yellow fever vaccine. The CDR3 coding sequence is TGTGCCAGCAGCCCCCGAGGTTTGGGGTATAATTCACCCCTCCACTTT. It specifies CASSPRGLGYNSPLHF.